The present entry profiles one T cell receptor (beta chain) with its context. Its antigen is unidentified. The sample belongs to a study of Ad26.COV2.S vaccination and SARS-CoV-2 variants. General study findings and limits: The TCR-based breadth and depth measures might underestimate overall T cell responses. Following vaccination, spike-specific CD8+ and CD4+ T cell responses reportedly exhibited substantial breadth.

Generated by immunoSEQ multiplex PCR, the TCRdb table keeps only in-frame clones and is missing some. The sample shows about 350,000 clones, approximately 90% of them seen only once. There are 15 residues in the CDR3. With 5 bases clipped from V and 5 bases from J, the junction kept 11 bases outside the gene matches. CDR1 is SGDLS, CDR2 YYNGEE, per germline. The receptor's source is a human donor who had recovered from COVID-19. The chain recombines TRBV9 with TRBJ2-5; 8 nucleotides agree with TRBD1. Here the sequenced sample was peripheral blood, taken after recovery from COVID-19. The CDR3 sequence is CASSLGQGPRETQYF. In DNA, the CDR3 is TGTGCCAGCAGTTTAGGACAGGGCCCGCGGGAGACCCAGTACTTC.